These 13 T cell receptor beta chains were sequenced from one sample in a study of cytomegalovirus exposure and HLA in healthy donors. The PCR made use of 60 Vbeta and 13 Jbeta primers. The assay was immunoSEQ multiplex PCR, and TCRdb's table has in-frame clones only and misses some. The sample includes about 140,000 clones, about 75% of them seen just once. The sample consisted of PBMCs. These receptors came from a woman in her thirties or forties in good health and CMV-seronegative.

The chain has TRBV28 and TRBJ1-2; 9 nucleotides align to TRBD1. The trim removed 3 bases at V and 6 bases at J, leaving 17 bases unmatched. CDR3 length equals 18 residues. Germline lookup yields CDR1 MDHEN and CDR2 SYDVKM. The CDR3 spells CASSFSGTGIRYYNGYTF. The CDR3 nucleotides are TGTGCCAGCAGTTTTTCCGGGACAGGGATTAGGTATTATAATGGCTACACCTTC.

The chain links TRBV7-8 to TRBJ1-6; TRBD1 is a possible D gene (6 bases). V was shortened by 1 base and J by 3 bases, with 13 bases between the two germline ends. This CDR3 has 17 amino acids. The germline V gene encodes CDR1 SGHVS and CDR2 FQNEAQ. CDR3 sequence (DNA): TGTGCCAGCAGCTTAGGGCCCAGGGGCCTCTATAATTCACCCCTCCACTTT. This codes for CASSLGPRGLYNSPLHF.

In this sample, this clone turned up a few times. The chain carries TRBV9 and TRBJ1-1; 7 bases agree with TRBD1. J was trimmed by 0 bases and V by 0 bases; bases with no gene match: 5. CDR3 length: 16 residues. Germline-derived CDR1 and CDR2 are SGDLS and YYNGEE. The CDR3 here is CASSVGAGGVNTEAFF. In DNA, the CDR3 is TGTGCCAGCAGCGTAGGGGCAGGGGGTGTGAACACTGAAGCTTTCTTT.

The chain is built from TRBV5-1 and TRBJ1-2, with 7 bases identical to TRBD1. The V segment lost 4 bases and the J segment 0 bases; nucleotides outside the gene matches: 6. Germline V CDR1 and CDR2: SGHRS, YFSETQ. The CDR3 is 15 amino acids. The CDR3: CASSPTGTANYGYTF. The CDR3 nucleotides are TGCGCCAGCAGCCCCACCGGGACAGCTAACTATGGCTACACCTTC.

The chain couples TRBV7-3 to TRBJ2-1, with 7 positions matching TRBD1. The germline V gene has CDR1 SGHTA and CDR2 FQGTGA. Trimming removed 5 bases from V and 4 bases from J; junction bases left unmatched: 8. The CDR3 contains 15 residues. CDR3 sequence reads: CASSRDRDSYNEQFF. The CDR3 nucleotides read TGTGCCAGCAGCCGCGACAGGGATAGTTACAATGAGCAGTTCTTC.

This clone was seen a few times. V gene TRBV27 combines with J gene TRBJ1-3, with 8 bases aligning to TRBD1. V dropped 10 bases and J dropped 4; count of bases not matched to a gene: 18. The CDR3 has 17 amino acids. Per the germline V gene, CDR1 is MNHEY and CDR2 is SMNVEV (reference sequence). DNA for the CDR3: TGTGCCACCTCCCCAGGGGGCCGTCTCATGGGAGGAAACACCATATATTTT. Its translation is CATSPGGRLMGGNTIYF.

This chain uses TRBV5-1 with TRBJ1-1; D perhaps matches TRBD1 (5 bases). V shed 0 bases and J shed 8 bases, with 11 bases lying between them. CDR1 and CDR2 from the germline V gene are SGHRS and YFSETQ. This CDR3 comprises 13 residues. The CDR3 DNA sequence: TGCGCCAGCAGCTTGGGACAGAACCCCGAAGCTTTCTTT. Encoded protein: CASSLGQNPEAFF.

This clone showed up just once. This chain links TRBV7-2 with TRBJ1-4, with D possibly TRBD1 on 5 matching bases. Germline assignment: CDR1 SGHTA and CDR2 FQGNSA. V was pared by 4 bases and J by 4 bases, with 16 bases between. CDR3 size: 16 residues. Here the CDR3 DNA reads TGTGCCAGCAGCTCGTCGGGAGGGGAATATAATGAAAAACTGTTTTTT. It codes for CASSSSGGEYNEKLFF.

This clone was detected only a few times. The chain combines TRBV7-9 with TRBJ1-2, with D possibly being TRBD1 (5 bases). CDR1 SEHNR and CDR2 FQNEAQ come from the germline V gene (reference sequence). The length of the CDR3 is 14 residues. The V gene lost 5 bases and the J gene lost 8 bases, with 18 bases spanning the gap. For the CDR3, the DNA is TGTGCCAGCAGCATCCGGGCTCCCTCAGGGGGCTACACCTTC. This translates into CASSIRAPSGGYTF.

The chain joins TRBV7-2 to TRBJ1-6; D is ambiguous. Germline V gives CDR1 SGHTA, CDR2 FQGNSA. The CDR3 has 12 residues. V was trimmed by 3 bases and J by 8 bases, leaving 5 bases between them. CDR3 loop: CASSFSDSPLHF. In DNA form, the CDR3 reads TGTGCCAGCAGCTTTTCTGATTCACCCCTCCACTTT.

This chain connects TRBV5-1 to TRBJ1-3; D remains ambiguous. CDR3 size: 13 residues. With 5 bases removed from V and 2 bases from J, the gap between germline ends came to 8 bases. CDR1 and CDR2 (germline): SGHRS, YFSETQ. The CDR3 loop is CASRDGAGNTIYF. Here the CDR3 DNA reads TGCGCCAGCAGAGACGGGGCTGGAAACACCATATATTTT.

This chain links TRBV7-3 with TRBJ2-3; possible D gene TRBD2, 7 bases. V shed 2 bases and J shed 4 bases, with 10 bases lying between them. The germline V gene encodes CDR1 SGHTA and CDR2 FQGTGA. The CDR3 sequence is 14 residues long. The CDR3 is CASSLAGAADTQYF. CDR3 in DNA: TGTGCCAGCAGCTTAGCGGGGGCGGCAGATACGCAGTATTTT. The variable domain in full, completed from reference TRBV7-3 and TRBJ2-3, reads GAGVSQTPSNKVTEKGKYVELRCDPISGHTALYWYRQSLGQGPEFLIYFQGTGAADDSGLPNDRFFAVRPEGSVSTLKIQRTERGDSAVYLCASSLAGAADTQYFGPGTRLTVL.

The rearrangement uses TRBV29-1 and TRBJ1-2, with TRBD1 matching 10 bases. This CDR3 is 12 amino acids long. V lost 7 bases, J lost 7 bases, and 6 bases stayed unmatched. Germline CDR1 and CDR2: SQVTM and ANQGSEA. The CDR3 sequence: CSADRGPGGYTF. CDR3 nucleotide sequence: TGCAGCGCTGACAGGGGGCCTGGTGGCTACACCTTC.